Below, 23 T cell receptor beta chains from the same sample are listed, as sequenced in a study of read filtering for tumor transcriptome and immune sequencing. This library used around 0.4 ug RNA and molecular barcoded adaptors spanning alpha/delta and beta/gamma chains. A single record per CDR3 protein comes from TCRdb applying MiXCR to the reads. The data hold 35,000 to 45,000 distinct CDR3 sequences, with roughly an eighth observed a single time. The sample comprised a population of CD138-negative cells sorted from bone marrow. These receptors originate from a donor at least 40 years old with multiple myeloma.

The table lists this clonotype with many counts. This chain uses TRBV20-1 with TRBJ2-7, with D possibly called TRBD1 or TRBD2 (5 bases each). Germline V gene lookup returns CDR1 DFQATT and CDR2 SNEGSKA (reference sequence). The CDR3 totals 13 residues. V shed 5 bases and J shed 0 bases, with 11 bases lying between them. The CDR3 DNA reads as TGCAGTGCTCTTAAGGGGAGCTCCTACGAGCAGTACTTC. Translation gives CSALKGSSYEQYF.

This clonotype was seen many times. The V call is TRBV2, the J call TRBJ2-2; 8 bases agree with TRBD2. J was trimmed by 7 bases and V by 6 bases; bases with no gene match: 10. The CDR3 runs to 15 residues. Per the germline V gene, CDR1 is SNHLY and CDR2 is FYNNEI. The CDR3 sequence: CASRPGLAVGGELFF. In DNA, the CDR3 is TGTGCCAGCAGACCCGGACTAGCTGTCGGCGGGGAGCTGTTTTTT.

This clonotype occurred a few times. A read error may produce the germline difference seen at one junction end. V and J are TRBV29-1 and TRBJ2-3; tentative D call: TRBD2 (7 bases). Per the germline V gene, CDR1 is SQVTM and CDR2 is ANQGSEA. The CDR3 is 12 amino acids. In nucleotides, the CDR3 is TGCAGCGTTGCGGGGGGCACAGATGCGCAGTATTTT. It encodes CSVAGGTDAQYF.

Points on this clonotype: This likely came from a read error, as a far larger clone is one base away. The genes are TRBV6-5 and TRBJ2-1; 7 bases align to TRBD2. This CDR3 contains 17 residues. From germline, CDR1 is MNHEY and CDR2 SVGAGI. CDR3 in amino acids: CASSYSRGGRVSDEQIF. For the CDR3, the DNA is TGTGCCAGCAGTTACTCGAGGGGCGGGAGAGTTTCGGATGAGCAGATCTTC.

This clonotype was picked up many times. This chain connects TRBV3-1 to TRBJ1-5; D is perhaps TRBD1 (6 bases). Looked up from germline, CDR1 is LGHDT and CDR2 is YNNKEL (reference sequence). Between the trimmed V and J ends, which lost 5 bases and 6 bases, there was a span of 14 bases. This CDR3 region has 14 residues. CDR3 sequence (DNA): TGTGCCAGCAGCAACGGACAGAACGGTCAGCCCCAGCATTTT. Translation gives CASSNGQNGQPQHF.

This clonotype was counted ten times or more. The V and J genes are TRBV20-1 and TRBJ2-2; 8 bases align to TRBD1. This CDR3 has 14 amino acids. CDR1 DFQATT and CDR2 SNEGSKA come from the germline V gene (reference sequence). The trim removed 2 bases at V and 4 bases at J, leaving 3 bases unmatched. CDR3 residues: CSARRQGSTGELFF. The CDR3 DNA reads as TGCAGTGCTAGAAGACAGGGGAGCACCGGGGAGCTGTTTTTT.

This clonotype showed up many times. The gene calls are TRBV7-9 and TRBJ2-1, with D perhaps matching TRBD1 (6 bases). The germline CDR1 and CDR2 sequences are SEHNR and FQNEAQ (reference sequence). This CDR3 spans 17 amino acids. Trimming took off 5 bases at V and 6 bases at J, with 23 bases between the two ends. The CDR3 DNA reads TGTGCCAGCAGCCCAACAATGACAGGCCCAAAGGTCAATGAGCAGTTCTTC. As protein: CASSPTMTGPKVNEQFF.

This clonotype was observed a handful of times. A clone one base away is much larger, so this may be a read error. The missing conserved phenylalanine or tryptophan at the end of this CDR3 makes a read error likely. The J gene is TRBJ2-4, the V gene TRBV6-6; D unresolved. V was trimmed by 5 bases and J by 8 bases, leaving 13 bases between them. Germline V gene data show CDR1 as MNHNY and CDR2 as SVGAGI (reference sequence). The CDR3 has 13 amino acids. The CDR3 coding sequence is TGTGCCAGCAGTCCGCTGGTAGGTGACATTCAGTACTCC. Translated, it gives CASSPLVGDIQYS.

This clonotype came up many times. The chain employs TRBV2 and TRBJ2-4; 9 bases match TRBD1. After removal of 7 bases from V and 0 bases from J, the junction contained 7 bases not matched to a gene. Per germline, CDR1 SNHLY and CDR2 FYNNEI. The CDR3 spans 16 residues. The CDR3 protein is CASTRQGGVAKNIQYF. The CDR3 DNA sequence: TGTGCCAGCACCAGACAGGGGGGAGTAGCCAAAAACATTCAGTACTTC.

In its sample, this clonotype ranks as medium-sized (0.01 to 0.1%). CDR3 loop: CSAPSGNTGELFF. CDR3 DNA sequence: TGCAGTGCTCCTAGCGGCAACACCGGGGAGCTGTTTTTT. The V and J genes are TRBV20-1 and TRBJ2-2; the match to TRBD2 covers 7 bases. CDR1 and CDR2 from the germline V gene are DFQATT and SNEGSKA (reference sequence). V trimming: 5 bases; J trimming: 2 bases; junction bases outside the gene matches: 2. The CDR3 consists of 13 residues.

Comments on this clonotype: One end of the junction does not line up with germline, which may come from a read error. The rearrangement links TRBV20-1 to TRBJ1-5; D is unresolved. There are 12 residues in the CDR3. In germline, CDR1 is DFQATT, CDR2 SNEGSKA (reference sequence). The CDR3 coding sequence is TGCAGTACTAGTCAGAGCAGTCAGCCCCAGCATTTT. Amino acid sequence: CSTSQSSQPQHF.

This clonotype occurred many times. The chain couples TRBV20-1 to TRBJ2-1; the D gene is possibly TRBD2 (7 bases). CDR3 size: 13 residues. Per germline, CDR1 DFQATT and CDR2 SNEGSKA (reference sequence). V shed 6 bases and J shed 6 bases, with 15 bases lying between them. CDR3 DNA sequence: TGCAGTGCCCCGAAAGGGGGGGTCAATGAGCAGTTCTTC. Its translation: CSAPKGGVNEQFF.

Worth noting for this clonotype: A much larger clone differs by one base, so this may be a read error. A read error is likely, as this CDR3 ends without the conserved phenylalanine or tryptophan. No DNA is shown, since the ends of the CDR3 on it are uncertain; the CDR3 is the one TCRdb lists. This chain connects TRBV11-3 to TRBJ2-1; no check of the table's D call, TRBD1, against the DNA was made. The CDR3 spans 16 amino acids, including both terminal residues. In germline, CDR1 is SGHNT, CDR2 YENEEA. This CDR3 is CASSSQAWGSYNEQVS.

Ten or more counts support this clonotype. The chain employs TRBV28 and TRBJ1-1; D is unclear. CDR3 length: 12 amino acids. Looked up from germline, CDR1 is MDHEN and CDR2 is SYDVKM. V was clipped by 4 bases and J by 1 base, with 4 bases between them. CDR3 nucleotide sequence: TGTGCCAGCAGTTCCCGGAACACTGAAGCTTTCTTT. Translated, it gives CASSSRNTEAFF.

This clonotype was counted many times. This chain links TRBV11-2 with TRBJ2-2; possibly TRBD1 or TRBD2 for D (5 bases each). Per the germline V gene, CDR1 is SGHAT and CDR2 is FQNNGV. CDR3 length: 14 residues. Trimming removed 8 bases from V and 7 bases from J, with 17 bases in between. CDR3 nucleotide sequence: TGTGCCAGCCGACCAGGCCTTGGGGGCGGGGAGCTGTTTTTT. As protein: CASRPGLGGGELFF.

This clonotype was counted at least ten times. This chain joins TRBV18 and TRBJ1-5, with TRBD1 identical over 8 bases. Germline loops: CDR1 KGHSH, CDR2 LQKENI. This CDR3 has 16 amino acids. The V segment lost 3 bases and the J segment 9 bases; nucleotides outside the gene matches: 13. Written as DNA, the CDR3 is TGTGCCAGCTCACCCACGGGACAGGTAAATCGATCGCCCCAGCATTTT. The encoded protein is CASSPTGQVNRSPQHF.

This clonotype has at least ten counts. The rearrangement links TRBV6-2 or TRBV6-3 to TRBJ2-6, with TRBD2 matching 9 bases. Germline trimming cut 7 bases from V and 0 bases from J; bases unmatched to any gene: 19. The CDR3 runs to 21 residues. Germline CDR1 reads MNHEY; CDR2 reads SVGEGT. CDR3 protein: CASKKGRVAGGLSSGANVLTF. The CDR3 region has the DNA TGTGCCAGCAAAAAGGGGCGTGTTGCGGGAGGGCTCAGCTCTGGGGCCAACGTCCTGACTTTC.

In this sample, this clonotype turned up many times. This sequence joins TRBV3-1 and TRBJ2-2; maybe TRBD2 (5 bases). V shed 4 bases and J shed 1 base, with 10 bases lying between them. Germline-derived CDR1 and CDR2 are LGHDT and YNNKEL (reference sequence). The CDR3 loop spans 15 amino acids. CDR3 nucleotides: TGTGCCAGCAGCCGGGTGAGGGTGAACACCGGGGAGCTGTTTTTT. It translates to CASSRVRVNTGELFF. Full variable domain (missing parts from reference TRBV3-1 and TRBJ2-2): DTAVSQTPKYLVTQMGNDKSIKCEQNLGHDTMYWYKQDSKKFLKIMFSYNNKELIINETVPNRFSPKSPDKAHLNLHINSLELGDSAVYFCASSRVRVNTGELFFGEGSRLTVL.

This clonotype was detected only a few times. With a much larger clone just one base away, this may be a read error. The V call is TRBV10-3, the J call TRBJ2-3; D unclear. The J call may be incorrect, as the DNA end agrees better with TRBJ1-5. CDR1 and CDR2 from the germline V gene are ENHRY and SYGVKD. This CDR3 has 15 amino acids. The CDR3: CAIRDREETTDTQHF. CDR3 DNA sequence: TGTGCCATCAGGGACCGGGAAGAGACCACAGATACGCAGCATTTT.

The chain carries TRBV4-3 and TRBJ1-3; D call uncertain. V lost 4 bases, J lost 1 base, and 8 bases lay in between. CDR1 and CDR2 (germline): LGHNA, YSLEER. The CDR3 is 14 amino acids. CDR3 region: CASSRVWSGNTIYF. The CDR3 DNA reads TGCGCCAGCAGCCGAGTATGGTCTGGAAACACCATATATTTT.

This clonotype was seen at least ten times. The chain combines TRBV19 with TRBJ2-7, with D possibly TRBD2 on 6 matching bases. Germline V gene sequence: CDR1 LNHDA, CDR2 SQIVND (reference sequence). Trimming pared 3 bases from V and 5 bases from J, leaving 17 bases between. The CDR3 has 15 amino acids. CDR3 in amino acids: CASSIRVGSVNEQYF. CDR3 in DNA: TGTGCCAGTAGTATCCGGGTCGGGAGTGTGAACGAGCAGTACTTC.

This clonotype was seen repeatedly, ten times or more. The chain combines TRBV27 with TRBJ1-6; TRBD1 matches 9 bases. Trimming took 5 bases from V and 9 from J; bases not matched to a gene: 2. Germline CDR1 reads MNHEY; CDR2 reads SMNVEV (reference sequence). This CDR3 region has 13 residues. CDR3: CASSGTGFSPLHF. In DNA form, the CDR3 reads TGTGCCAGCAGTGGGACAGGGTTTTCACCCCTCCACTTT.

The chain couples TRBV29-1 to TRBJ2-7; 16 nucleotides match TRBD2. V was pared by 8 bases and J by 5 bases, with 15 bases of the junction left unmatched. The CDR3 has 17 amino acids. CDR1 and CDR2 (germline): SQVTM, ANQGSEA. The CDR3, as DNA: TGCAGCATCTCGGCCGGGTTCGGGACTAGCGGGAGGGACGAGCAGTACTTC. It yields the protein CSISAGFGTSGRDEQYF.